This T cell receptor beta chain emerged from a study of identifying expanded T cells in peripheral blood (dated by TCRdb to about 2019). About the study as a whole: Four technical replicates, made by sequencing separate aliquots from the same pool of genomic DNA, were compared pairwise. Broader findings and caveats from the paper: The authors expected that over much longer intervals, such as months to years, biological variance in healthy repertoires might increase even further. Variance in clone template counts between roughly two-week samples significantly increased with total template count across all healthy donors. Between technical replicates the binomial model flagged about 1.2 differentially abundant clones, whereas over around 2 weeks the binomial model flagged about 16.4 and over approximately four weeks approximately 18. Both the number of clones called differentially abundant and the false-positive rate were significantly reduced by the beta-binomial model across all healthy-donor time intervals.

Including the terminal cysteine and phenylalanine, the CDR3 comprises 13 residues. Solely the CDR3 DNA is kept, with 39 bases framed from the first base. CDR1 and CDR2, looked up from the germline V gene, are SGHTA and FQGNSA. V is clipped by 6 bases and J by 4 bases, and the sequence between their germline boundaries is 11 bases long. A word on this clone: Its cognate antigen has yet to be identified. No per-base quality is available; no much larger clone lies one base away.

TCRbeta CDR3 regions were profiled by bias-controlled multiplex PCR amplification of genomic DNA with the immunoSEQ Assay. Processing in the source paper ran as follows. The absolute abundance of each unique TCRbeta CDR3 region was quantified after sequences were collapsed and filtered. Differential abundance was tested with two models: a binomial (Fisher-equivalent) model and a beta-binomial model that adds time-dependent variance fitted from healthy donors. Clones with fewer than 5 combined templates were removed, and differential abundance was called for clones with a Benjamini-Hochberg FDR below 0.01. In the beta-binomial model, variance was expressed as a function of the total template count across the two samples, in the form v = (b*log(k)+a)^2. TCRdb limited this immuneACCESS table to in-frame rearrangements with V and J called. A share of clones is missing; checked studies link under half to unresolved V genes, and the rest is unexplained. V and J calls and clone size are copied from that table; D and trimming were computed from the DNA. The sample contains approximately 110,000 clones, about 88% of them found a single time. 6.5% to 9% of the sample goes to the ten largest clones.

No immune events such as infections were documented for the healthy donors during the collection period. Healthy-donor blood repertoires served as a training cohort to calibrate time-dependent variance in a beta-binomial model of T-cell clone differential abundance. The training cohort comprised about ten healthy donors, 3 female and 7 male. An age range of roughly 29 to 70 years, with an average of about 39 years, was recorded for the donors. Whole blood was collected from each healthy donor at three time points spaced approximately 2 weeks apart and obtained from a commercial supplier. For immunosequencing, genomic DNA was extracted from unsorted whole blood.

This clonotype originated in a person aged 18 to 70 in good health. The chain was built from TRBV7-2 and TRBJ2-3; a tentative D match to TRBD2 spans 7 bases. The sequencing input was blood. The CDR3 protein: CASRGGGADTQYF. The nucleotides are TGTGCCAGCAGAGGGGGGGGCGCAGATACGCAGTATTTT. With the rest looked up from the reference TRBV7-2 and TRBJ2-3 genes rather than sequenced, the full variable domain is GAGVSQSPSNKVTEKGKDVELRCDPISGHTALYWYRQSLGQGLEFLIYFQGNSAPDKSGLPSDRFSAERTGGSVSTLTIQRTQQEDSAVYLCASRGGGADTQYFGPGTRLTVL.